The clone carrying this TCR beta chain was detected ten times or more. Its antigen remains unknown. CDR3 regions of TCR beta were amplified from RNA transcripts. First-round RT-PCR with HTBI primers preceded a second-round multiplex PCR. TCRdb called the multiplex PCR reads again in MiXCR, with one record for every CDR3 protein. The sample records about 340,000 distinct CDR3 sequences, roughly 17% being singletons. This CDR3 comprises 14 residues. The V end was cut by 2 bases, the J end by 0 bases, with 7 bases between. Germline assignment: CDR1 SGHVS and CDR2 FQNEAQ. This specimen belongs to a study of Graves' ophthalmopathy and Graves' hyperthyroidism. Looking at the study overall: No treatment had been given when peripheral blood was collected at initial diagnosis. The study's findings and limits: With less than 90% sensitivity and around 80% specificity, a 13-signature model separated ophthalmopathy from stable hyperthyroidism.

A volume of about 9.7 ml of fresh peripheral blood supplied the PBMCs. The sample was peripheral blood. The chain joins TRBV7-8 to TRBJ2-5, with D unclear. This TCR came from an adult man with Graves' ophthalmopathy. This CDR3 reads CASSLLQDQETQYF. CDR3 in DNA: TGTGCCAGCAGCTTACTGCAGGACCAAGAGACCCAGTACTTC.